A single sample gave rise to the 12 T cell receptor beta chains below, sequenced in a study of T cell repertoires in cytomegalovirus infection. Using its own MiXCR run on the reads, TCRdb lists one record per CDR3 protein. The repertoire holds under 350,000 distinct CDR3 sequences, with 20% to 25% as singletons. The antigens of these receptors remain unknown. Sequenced material: cultured PBMCs, taken from culture after CMV antigen stimulation. The receptors come from a human donor in good health (CMV status not recorded). Some clones in this sample may be carry-over from other donors' samples.

The table lists this clonotype with a few counts. The gene calls are TRBV19 and TRBJ2-2, with 8 bases lining up with TRBD1. Germline CDR1 LNHDA, CDR2 SQIVND (reference sequence). This CDR3 is built from 14 residues. J was trimmed by 6 bases and V by 5 bases; bases with no gene match: 5. In nucleotides, the CDR3 is TGTGCCAGTAGTGACCGGACAGGGCCCGGGGAGCTGTTTTTT. Translated, it gives CASSDRTGPGELFF.

The chain combines TRBV4-3 with TRBJ1-2; no definite D call. V was shortened by 0 bases and J by 3 bases, with 11 bases between the two germline ends. Germline V CDR1 and CDR2: LGHNA, YSLEER. The CDR3 has 15 amino acids. DNA of the CDR3: TGCGCCAGCAGCCAAGAACCGGGGTCTTACTATGGCTACACCTTC. It codes for CASSQEPGSYYGYTF.

The rearrangement joins TRBV5-4 to TRBJ2-1; tentative D call: TRBD1 (5 bases). Per the germline V gene, CDR1 is SGHNT and CDR2 is YYREEE (reference sequence). The CDR3 consists of 15 residues. The ends were cut back, 1 base at V and 13 bases at J, with 21 bases in the middle. For the CDR3, the DNA is TGTGCCAGCAGCTTGTCCCAGCTCTCCGGACATGTTCAGTTCTTC. Protein: CASSLSQLSGHVQFF.

The table lists this clonotype with a few counts. This chain links TRBV20-1 with TRBJ2-4; D may be TRBD1 (6 bases). Germline V CDR1 and CDR2: DFQATT, SNEGSKA (reference sequence). The V end lost 3 bases, the J end lost 0 bases, and 9 bases lay between the germline ends. The CDR3 is 14 amino acids. CDR3 in DNA: TGCAGTGCTAGTGACAGGCTAGCCAAAAACATTCAGTACTTC. The encoded protein is CSASDRLAKNIQYF.

The sample holds a few counts of this clonotype. This chain links TRBV27 with TRBJ1-2; D possibly corresponds to TRBD1 (5 bases). Trimming shortened V by 1 base and J by 4 bases, and 10 bases separated the two germline ends. This CDR3 is built from 14 residues. Per the germline V gene, CDR1 is MNHEY and CDR2 is SMNVEV (reference sequence). The CDR3 coding sequence is TGTGCCAGCAGTTTATACGGGGGAGGCTATGGCTACACCTTC. Translation: CASSLYGGGYGYTF.

The rearrangement links TRBV12-3 or TRBV12-4 to TRBJ2-1; 9 positions agree with TRBD2. The CDR3 is 16 amino acids. The J segment lost 6 bases and the V segment lost 8 bases, leaving 14 bases of the junction unmatched. In nucleotides, the CDR3 is TGTGCCAGCCTCCGGATTCCGGGACTAGCTATCAATGAGCAGTTCTTC. Amino acid sequence: CASLRIPGLAINEQFF.

The rearrangement links TRBV18 to TRBJ1-1, with 9 bases lining up with TRBD1. This CDR3 region has 15 residues. CDR1 KGHSH and CDR2 LQKENI come from the germline V gene. With V trimmed by 5 bases and J by 8 bases, 12 bases remained unmatched. This chain's CDR3 is CASSGRDRALGEAFF. The CDR3 nucleotides read TGTGCCAGCTCAGGCCGGGACAGGGCCTTGGGAGAAGCTTTCTTT. The full variable domain, its missing parts supplied by reference TRBV18 and TRBJ1-1, is NAGVMQNPRHLVRRRGQEARLRCSPMKGHSHVYWYRQLPEEGLKFMVYLQKENIIDESGMPKERFSAEFPKEGPSILRIQQVVRGDSAAYFCASSGRDRALGEAFFGQGTRLTVV.

In this sample, this clonotype turned up a few times. The chain is built from TRBV20-1 and TRBJ2-5, with 10 bases matching TRBD2. The germline CDR1 and CDR2 sequences are DFQATT and SNEGSKA (reference sequence). V shed 4 bases, J shed 5 bases, and the junction held 4 bases outside the gene matches. The CDR3 has 13 amino acids. The CDR3 loop is CSAKILAGETQYF. The CDR3 DNA reads as TGCAGTGCTAAGATACTAGCGGGGGAGACCCAGTACTTC.

The chain carries TRBV12-3 or TRBV12-4 and TRBJ2-7, with D perhaps TRBD2 (6 bases). V was pared by 6 bases and J by 4 bases, with 16 bases between. The CDR3 consists of 14 residues. CDR3 nucleotides: TGTGCCAGCAGCGGAGGGGCGAGAGGGTACGAGCAGTACTTC. Protein: CASSGGARGYEQYF.

This clonotype was seen many times. The rearrangement uses TRBV7-2 and TRBJ1-2; D ambiguous. This CDR3 has 14 residues. Germline V lookup: CDR1 SGHTA, CDR2 FQGNSA. Trimming shortened V by 8 bases and J by 1 base, and 14 bases separated the two germline ends. The CDR3 loop reads CASLDGRVNYGYTF. The CDR3 DNA sequence: TGTGCCAGCCTCGACGGCAGAGTTAACTATGGCTACACCTTC.

The chain carries TRBV19 and TRBJ2-5; 10 bases agree with TRBD2. Per germline, CDR1 LNHDA and CDR2 SQIVND (reference sequence). Germline trimming cut 7 bases from V and 4 bases from J; bases unmatched to any gene: 9. CDR3 length equals 15 residues. The CDR3 nucleotides are TGTGCCAGTACCACTAGCGGGGCTAGCCGAGAGACCCAGTACTTC. Translated: CASTTSGASRETQYF. Full variable domain (missing parts from reference TRBV19 and TRBJ2-5): DGGITQSPKYLFRKEGQNVTLSCEQNLNHDAMYWYRQDPGQGLRLIYYSQIVNDFQKGDIAEGYSVSREKKESFPLTVTSAQKNPTAFYLCASTTSGASRETQYFGPGTRLLVL.

The V gene is TRBV2, the J gene TRBJ2-5; D is undetermined. CDR1 is SNHLY, CDR2 FYNNEI, per germline. CDR3 length: 12 residues. Trimming left V 2 bases short and J 3 bases short, with 4 bases between. The CDR3 reads CASSESEETQYF. The CDR3 DNA follows: TGTGCCAGCAGTGAATCGGAAGAGACCCAGTACTTC. The full variable domain, with the rest looked up from reference TRBV2 and TRBJ2-5, is EPEVTQTPSHQVTQMGQEVILRCVPISNHLYFYWYRQILGQKVEFLVSFYNNEISEKSEIFDDQFSVERPDGSNFTLKIRSTKLEDSAMYFCASSESEETQYFGPGTRLLVL.